This T cell receptor (beta chain) comes out of a study (dated by TCRdb to the mid-2010s). A note on the overall study: The study set out to test whether tumor-infiltrating Tregs in breast cancer get recruited from blood Tregs or are instead converted in situ from other CD4+ T cell subsets.

Tregs were isolated as CD4+CD25+CD127-/low cells. Tregs, naive and memory CD4+ T cells from tumor, blood and ipsilateral draining lymph nodes of a few breast cancer patients underwent full-length TCR alpha and beta sequencing. Tumor tissue and lymph nodes obtained by ipsilateral axillary dissection were perfused with PBS, cut into small pieces and digested using collagenase I and hyaluronidase. Sorted cell populations were confirmed by FACS to exceed 90% purity. Here is what the overall study found, with its caveats: Rather than covering whole repertoires, validation in the larger cohort was restricted to a single TCR beta V-J rearrangement. The greatest overlap of tumor-infiltrating Treg TCR alpha and beta sequences was observed with tumor naive CD4+ T cells, followed by blood naive CD4+ T cells. Tumor memory CD4+ T cell TCR gene usage was found to cluster with blood and lymph node memory CD4+ cells and with lymph node naive CD4+ cells.

Looking up the germline V gene yields CDR1 SGHVS and CDR2 FQNEAQ. Trimming removed 0 bases from V and 4 bases from J, leaving 10 bases between the germline ends. Including cysteine and phenylalanine, the CDR3 has 15 amino acids. Only the CDR3 DNA stays, 45 bases, in frame from base 1. With respect to this clonotype: The clone's antigen remains unknown. Nothing much larger sits one base from this clone, and base qualities are not available.

Full-length TCR variable regions were amplified by 5' RACE PCR using constant-region reverse primers, and then by semi-nested PCR using Nested Universal Primer A. Using the ReliaPrep RNA Cell Miniprep System, total RNA was extracted, and the SMARTer RACE 5'/3' Kit was then used to reverse transcribe the RNA into 5'RACE-ready cDNA. Multiplex adaptors were used to barcode the full-length TCR alpha and beta libraries, which were then sequenced on an Illumina MiSeq. The original pipeline was this. For each of nine subset-tissue groups, sequencing data from the five patients were combined, and the groups were compared by unsupervised clustering of TCR gene usage. The Morisita-Horn index was used to calculate repertoire similarity, with shared sequences weighted according to their contribution to each repertoire. TCRdb passed the public sequencing reads through fastp at Q25 and MiXCR, retaining productive beta sequences. One record per CDR3 amino acid sequence lists the most common genes and DNA. It is TCRdb's table, rather than the study itself, that gives the V and J calls and clone size. Recorded for this sample are 9,500 to 15,000 distinct CDR3 sequences; roughly half of them occurred a single time. The ten biggest clones cover 9.5% to 15% of the sample.

The sequence is built from TRBV7-8 and TRBJ2-1; TRBD2 is a possible D gene, resting on 5 matching bases. This clonotype was sampled from a female donor with breast cancer. Input material: tumor-infiltrating Tregs sorted from the breast tumor. The nucleotide sequence reads as follows: TGTGCCAGCAGCTTAGCGGGAGTGGGGTACAATGAGCAGTTCTTC. Its protein is CASSLAGVGYNEQFF. Full variable domain (CDR3 extended with the reference TRBV7-8 and TRBJ2-1 proteins): GAGVSQSPRYKVAKRGQDVALRCDPISGHVSLFWYQQALGQGPEFLTYFQNEAQLDKSGLPSDRFFAERPEGSVSTLKIQRTQQEDSAVYLCASSLAGVGYNEQFFGPGTRLTVL.